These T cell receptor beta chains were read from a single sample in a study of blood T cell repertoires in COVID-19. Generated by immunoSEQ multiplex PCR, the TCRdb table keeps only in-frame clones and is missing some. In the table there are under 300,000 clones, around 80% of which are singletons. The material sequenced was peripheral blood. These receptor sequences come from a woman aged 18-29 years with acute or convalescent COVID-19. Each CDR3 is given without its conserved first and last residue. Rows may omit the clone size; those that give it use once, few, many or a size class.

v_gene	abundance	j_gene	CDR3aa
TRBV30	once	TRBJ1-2	AWSVLPGSYT
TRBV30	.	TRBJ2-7	AWRSWDRAHEQY
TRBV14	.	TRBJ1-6	ASSLRAGTWGSPLH
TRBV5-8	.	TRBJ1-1	ASRTRGNGLREAF
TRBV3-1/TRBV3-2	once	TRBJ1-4	ASSQVPWQGNEKLF
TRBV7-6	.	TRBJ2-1	ASSAKDGVDNEQF
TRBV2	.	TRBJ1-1	ASSEAPGTSFMNTEAF
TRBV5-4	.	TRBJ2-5	ASSLGQGAGETQY
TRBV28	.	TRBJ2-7	ASSRIGTSGAGEQY
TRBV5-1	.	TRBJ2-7	ASSLTSPGSYEQY
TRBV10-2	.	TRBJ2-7	ASTGQGHTNEQY
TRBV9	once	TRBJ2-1	ASSVGRGSYNEQF
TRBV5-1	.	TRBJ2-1	ASSFTGTNEQF
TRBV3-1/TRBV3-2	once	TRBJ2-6	ASSQVSGANVLT
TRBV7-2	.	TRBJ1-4	ASSRSTNEKLF
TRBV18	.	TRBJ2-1	ASSPSSGENEQF
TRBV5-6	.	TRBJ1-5	ASSLASGQPQH